This is a list of T cell receptor beta chains from one sample in a study of regulatory T cells in long-lasting Graves disease. MiXCR, run by TCRdb on the multiplex PCR reads, gives a single entry per CDR3 protein. Altogether 550,000 to 650,000 distinct CDR3 sequences are present, approximately 16% being singletons, with the ten largest covering 9.5% to 15%. These data are also associated with another study on T cells in Graves' hyperthyroidism and ophthalmopathy.

The sequences come from peripheral blood mononuclear cells (PBMCs), collected at new diagnosis, from a patient treated with antithyroid drugs. These receptors came from a man between 18 and 29 years old with Graves disease. Each CDR3 is given without its conserved first and last residue. Fields, in order: CDR3 protein, CDR3 length, V gene, clone size. Clone size is shown for a subset of rows, as once, few, many or a class of expanded clone.

cdr3_aa: SALGVGSVSTDTQY; cdr3_length: 14; v_call: TRBV20-1; clone_size: many
cdr3_aa: ASSQPQGPGEQY; cdr3_length: 12; v_call: TRBV4-2; clone_size: few
cdr3_aa: ASSLAPGQGEVESPLH; cdr3_length: 16; v_call: TRBV7-9; clone_size: .
cdr3_aa: ASSLIRGYYNEQF; cdr3_length: 13; v_call: TRBV27; clone_size: once
cdr3_aa: ASSLEPSGSAEQF; cdr3_length: 13; v_call: TRBV11-2; clone_size: many
cdr3_aa: SADKTGAQETQY; cdr3_length: 12; v_call: TRBV20-1; clone_size: many
cdr3_aa: ASSLYATGIPNYGYT; cdr3_length: 15; v_call: TRBV27; clone_size: .
cdr3_aa: ASRIREGPYEQY; cdr3_length: 12; v_call: TRBV27; clone_size: .
cdr3_aa: ASTHGGGLNTEAF; cdr3_length: 13; v_call: TRBV2; clone_size: many
cdr3_aa: ASSFRLAGVNEQF; cdr3_length: 13; v_call: TRBV28; clone_size: many
cdr3_aa: ASSQDVGTGELF; cdr3_length: 12; v_call: TRBV14; clone_size: few